A selection of T cell receptor beta chains follows, all from one sample in a study of blood T cell repertoires in COVID-19. Some clones are missing from TCRdb's copy, which holds only in-frame ones; the method was immunoSEQ multiplex PCR. The sample comprises 230,000 or so clones, around 91% of which are singletons, and 2.1% rests with the top ten. The specimen was peripheral blood. The receptors were sampled from a woman aged 60-75 years with COVID-19, enrolled during active disease. CDR3s include the opening cysteine and the closing phenylalanine or tryptophan. The order of the fields is CDR3 DNA, CDR3 protein, D gene, clone size, V gene, J gene. The D gene is left open where the match is weak. Only some rows state a clone size, as once, few, many or a class for expanded clones.

TGTGCCAGCAGCCCAGACTACACCGGGGAGCTGTTTTTT	CASSPDYTGELFF	-	-	TRBV3-1/TRBV3-2	TRBJ2-2
TGTGCCAGTAGTAACGGGCCCGGGGGGAGCTACACCTTC	CASSNGPGGSYTF	-	-	TRBV19	TRBJ1-2
TGTGCCAGTAGTATTGGGGGCGAGACCCAGTACTTC	CASSIGGETQYF	-	-	TRBV19	TRBJ2-5
TGTGCCAGCAGCGGTACTAGCGGGGGGTTGGGGGAGCAGTACTTC	CASSGTSGGLGEQYF	TRBD2	-	TRBV2	TRBJ2-7
TGTGCCAGCAGCGTAAGGGGGCTAGACACCGGGGAGCTGTTTTTT	CASSVRGLDTGELFF	TRBD1	-	TRBV9	TRBJ2-2
TGCGCCAGCAGCGGACAGGGAATCTGGACTGAAGCTTTCTTT	CASSGQGIWTEAFF	TRBD1	-	TRBV23-1	TRBJ1-1
TGTGCCAGCAGCCAAGGGGGGCGGCTTCTGTTTTTT	CASSQGGRLLFF	-	-	TRBV3-1/TRBV3-2	TRBJ2-2
TGCAGCGGTGGACAGAGCACAGATACGCAGTATTTT	CSGGQSTDTQYF	-	-	TRBV29-1	TRBJ2-3
TGTGCCAGTAGGAGACGGGACAACCCTATTGGAAACACCATATATTTT	CASRRRDNPIGNTIYF	-	-	TRBV19	TRBJ1-3
TGTGCCAGCAGCTTACCGGGACAGGGGGGGACCCAGTACTTC	CASSLPGQGGTQYF	TRBD1	once	TRBV7-9	TRBJ2-5
TGTGCCAGTAGTACGGGGTCCGGAGGCCTGCAGTATTTT	CASSTGSGGLQYF	-	-	TRBV19	TRBJ2-3
TGTGCCAGCAGCTTAGGGGCACCCGAAGCTTTCTTT	CASSLGAPEAFF	-	-	TRBV11-2	TRBJ1-1
TGTGCCAGCAGTTACTCGAGGCAGGGGACTGAAAAACTGTTTTTT	CASSYSRQGTEKLFF	-	-	TRBV6-5	TRBJ1-4
TGTGCCAGTAGTATTGACTCAACTAATGAAAAACTGTTTTTT	CASSIDSTNEKLFF	-	once	TRBV19	TRBJ1-4
TGTGCCAGTAGTCTTAGGACAGGGGCGGATTCACCCCTCCACTTT	CASSLRTGADSPLHF	TRBD1	-	TRBV19	TRBJ1-6
TGTGCCAGTAGTCCGCAGGGACAGGGCGGCTATGGCTACACCTTC	CASSPQGQGGYGYTF	TRBD1	-	TRBV19	TRBJ1-2
TGCGCCAGCAGCTACGCAGGGGGGAGGTACGAGCAGTACTTC	CASSYAGGRYEQYF	-	-	TRBV5-1	TRBJ2-7
TGTGCCAGCAGCGAACCGGGACAGGGGAACTATGGCTACACCTTC	CASSEPGQGNYGYTF	TRBD1	-	TRBV7-9	TRBJ1-2
TGTGCCATCAGTGAGCCTAAGGGGGAGACCCTCGGCTATGGCTACACCTTC	CAISEPKGETLGYGYTF	-	-	TRBV10-3	TRBJ1-2
TGTGCCAGCAGTCTACTTATGAACACTGAAGCTTTCTTT	CASSLLMNTEAFF	-	-	TRBV12-3/TRBV12-4	TRBJ1-1
TGTGCCAGCAGCCAGCACTCCAGGGGCCCGAACACCGGGGAGCTGTTTTTT	CASSQHSRGPNTGELFF	-	-	TRBV3-1/TRBV3-2	TRBJ2-2
TGTGCCAGCAGCTTGTCCAGGGCTCACAATGGCTACACCTTC	CASSLSRAHNGYTF	-	once	TRBV5-8	TRBJ1-2
TGTGCCAGCAGCTGGTACGAGACAAACTATGGCTACACCTTC	CASSWYETNYGYTF	-	-	TRBV7-2	TRBJ1-2
TGTGCCAGTAGTATAAAAGGGACTGGGAGCTCCTATAATTCACCCCTCCACTTT	CASSIKGTGSSYNSPLHF	-	once	TRBV19	TRBJ1-6
TGCGCCAGCAATCTGGGGGGGAGCACCGGGGAGCTGTTTTTT	CASNLGGSTGELFF	TRBD2	-	TRBV5-1	TRBJ2-2
TGTGCCAGCAGCCAAGTTAACAGTTTTTCTGAAGCTTTCTTT	CASSQVNSFSEAFF	-	-	TRBV3-1/TRBV3-2	TRBJ1-1
TGTGCCTGGAGTGATATCCGGGACAGGGTCTCTTCGAACACTGAAGCTTTCTTT	CAWSDIRDRVSSNTEAFF	TRBD1	-	TRBV30	TRBJ1-1
TGTGCCAGCAGTCCGACCTCGGGGGACACTGAAGCTTTCTTT	CASSPTSGDTEAFF	-	-	TRBV5-4	TRBJ1-1
TGTGCCACCAGTGAGGCGGACAGGCCCTACGAGCAGTACTTC	CATSEADRPYEQYF	TRBD1	few	TRBV24-1	TRBJ2-7
TGCAGTGCTAGTGTATCGGTGGGCTCACCCCTCCACTTT	CSASVSVGSPLHF	-	-	TRBV20-1	TRBJ1-6
TGCGCCAGCAGCCAAGATAAAACAGTGAACACTGAAGCTTTCTTT	CASSQDKTVNTEAFF	-	-	TRBV4-3	TRBJ1-1
TGTGCCAGCAGCCCGGACAGGCTATATGGCTACACCTTC	CASSPDRLYGYTF	TRBD1	-	TRBV11-2	TRBJ1-2
TGCAGTGCTAGTTCAGGTGGAGGGCAATCTGGAAACACCATATATTTT	CSASSGGGQSGNTIYF	-	-	TRBV20-1	TRBJ1-3
TGTGCCACCAGCAGCTACCCCGCGGCGCGACAGCCCCAGCATTTT	CATSSYPAARQPQHF	-	-	TRBV15	TRBJ1-5
TGTGCCAGCAGATTATCCAGCTCTGGAAACACCATATATTTT	CASRLSSSGNTIYF	-	-	TRBV7-9	TRBJ1-3
TGTGCCAGCAATCCTACAGGACCAGGTCGGGAGCAGTACTTC	CASNPTGPGREQYF	-	-	TRBV6-5	TRBJ2-7
TGTGCCATCAGTGGACAGGCCTACAATGAGCAGTTCTTC	CAISGQAYNEQFF	-	once	TRBV10-3	TRBJ2-1
TGTGCCAGCTCACCAAGGAGGGATACCGGGGAGCTGTTTTTT	CASSPRRDTGELFF	-	-	TRBV18	TRBJ2-2
TGTGCCAGCAGCTTGGGAAGGACAGAAAATTCACCCCTCCACTTT	CASSLGRTENSPLHF	-	few	TRBV5-4	TRBJ1-6
TGTGCCAGCAGCTCCGGGACAGGGGCTCAAGAGCAGTACTTC	CASSSGTGAQEQYF	TRBD1	-	TRBV7-3	TRBJ2-7